The T cell receptor beta chain described here comes from a study of blood T cell repertoires in COVID-19. For the study at large: Sites across the United States, Italy and Spain contributed samples from acute and convalescent COVID-19. PBMCs, B-cell-depleted T cells, or T cells provided the cDNA or gDNA that made up the material.

Authors' methods: Amplification with reference gene primers provided the estimates of nucleated cell counts. Clones were read by immunoSEQ multiplex PCR, and TCRdb kept only the in-frame ones, dropping some. The DNA was the basis for D and trimming; V, J and clone size are from that table. In the table there are over 60,000 clones, 85% to 90% of which are singletons. CDR1 and CDR2 from the germline V gene are SGHNT and YYREEE (reference sequence). The V and J ends lost 4 bases and 7 bases respectively, with 15 bases between them. This CDR3 comprises 15 residues. Sequencing was done on a sample of peripheral blood. The V call is TRBV5-4, the J call TRBJ1-6; D gene unclear. The TCR comes from an elderly man with acute or convalescent COVID-19. The CDR3 nucleotides are TGTGCCAGCAGCGCCCTCGGGTCTGGGAATTCACCCCTCCACTTT. Its translation is CASSALGSGNSPLHF.